This TCR beta chain was profiled in a study of CD8 T cells in ankylosing spondylitis. General study points: Disease-linked clones were reportedly significantly enriched in matched ankylosing spondylitis synovial fluid. Disease-linked clones were CD8+ and relatively rare in peripheral blood.

V was clipped by 1 base and J by 6 bases, with 7 bases between them. There are 12 residues in the CDR3. CDR1 and CDR2 (germline): SEHNR, FQNEAQ (reference sequence). This clonotype was counted a few times. Its antigen is unidentified. TCRdb used MiXCR to reprocess the 5' RACE reads, holding one entry per CDR3 protein. The data contain 350,000 to 400,000 distinct CDR3 sequences, roughly 22% of them singletons. The sequencing input was blood, either unsorted or a sorted T cell fraction (not recorded which). This sequence was found in a male donor with ankylosing spondylitis or in good health (not recorded which). This sequence joins TRBV7-9 and TRBJ2-7; D is unclear. This CDR3 is CASSLVLSEQYF. CDR3 DNA: TGTGCCAGCAGCTTAGTTCTGAGCGAGCAGTACTTC. The variable domain in full, with the rest retrieved from reference TRBV7-9 and TRBJ2-7, is DTGVSQNPRHKITKRGQNVTFRCDPISEHNRLYWYRQTLGQGPEFLTYFQNEAQLEKSRLLSDRFSAERPKGSFSTLEIQRTEQGDSAMYLCASSLVLSEQYFGPGTRLTVT.